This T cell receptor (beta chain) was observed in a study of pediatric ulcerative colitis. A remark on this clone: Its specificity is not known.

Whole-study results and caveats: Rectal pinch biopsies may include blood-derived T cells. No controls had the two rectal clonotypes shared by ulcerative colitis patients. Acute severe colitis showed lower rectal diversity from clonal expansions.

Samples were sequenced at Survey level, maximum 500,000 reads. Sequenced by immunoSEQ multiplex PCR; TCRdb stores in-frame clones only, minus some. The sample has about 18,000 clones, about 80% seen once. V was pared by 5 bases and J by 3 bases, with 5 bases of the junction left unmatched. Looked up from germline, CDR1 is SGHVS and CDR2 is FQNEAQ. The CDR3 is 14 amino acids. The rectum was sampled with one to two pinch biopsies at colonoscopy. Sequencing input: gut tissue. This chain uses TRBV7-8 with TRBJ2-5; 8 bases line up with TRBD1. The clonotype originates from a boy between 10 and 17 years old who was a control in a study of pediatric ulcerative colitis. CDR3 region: CASSRDRIKETQYF. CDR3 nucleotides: TGTGCCAGCAGCCGGGACAGGATTAAAGAGACCCAGTACTTC.